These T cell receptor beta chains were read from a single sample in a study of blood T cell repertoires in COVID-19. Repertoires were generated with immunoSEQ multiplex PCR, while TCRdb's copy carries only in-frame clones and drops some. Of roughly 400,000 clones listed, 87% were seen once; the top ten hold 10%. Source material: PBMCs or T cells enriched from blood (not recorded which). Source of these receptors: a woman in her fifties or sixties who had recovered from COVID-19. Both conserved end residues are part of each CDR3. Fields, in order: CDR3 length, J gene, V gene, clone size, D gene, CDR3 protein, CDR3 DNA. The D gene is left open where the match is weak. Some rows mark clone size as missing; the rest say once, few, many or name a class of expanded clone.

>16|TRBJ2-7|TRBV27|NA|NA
CASSPLAGQQSYEQYF
TGTGCCAGCAGCCCTTTGGCGGGACAGCAATCCTACGAGCAGTACTTC
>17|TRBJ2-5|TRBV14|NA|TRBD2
CASSQLPGLAGTETQYF
TGTGCCAGCAGCCAACTCCCGGGACTAGCGGGGACAGAGACCCAGTACTTC
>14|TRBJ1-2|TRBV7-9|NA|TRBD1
CASSRQGAIDGYTF
TGTGCCAGCAGCCGACAGGGGGCGATTGACGGCTACACCTTC
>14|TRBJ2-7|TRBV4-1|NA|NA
CASSQDWGAYEQYF
TGCGCCAGCAGCCAAGATTGGGGGGCCTACGAGCAGTACTTC
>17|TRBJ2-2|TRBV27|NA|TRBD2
CASSLSPSGGAPGELFF
TGTGCCAGCAGTTTATCCCCTAGCGGGGGGGCCCCCGGGGAGCTGTTTTTT
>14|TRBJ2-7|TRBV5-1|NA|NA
CASSLSEGFHEQYF
TGCGCCAGCAGCCTCTCAGAGGGTTTTCACGAGCAGTACTTC
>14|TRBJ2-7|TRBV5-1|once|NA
CASSSDTGTYEQYF
TGCGCCAGCAGCTCCGACACAGGAACCTACGAGCAGTACTTC
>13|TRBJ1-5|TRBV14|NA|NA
CASSQGPGQPQHF
TGTGCCAGCAGCCAAGGCCCCGGTCAGCCCCAGCATTTT
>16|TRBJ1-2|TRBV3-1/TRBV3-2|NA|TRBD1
CASSPPGTASAYGYTF
TGTGCCAGCAGCCCACCCGGGACAGCAAGCGCCTATGGCTACACCTTC
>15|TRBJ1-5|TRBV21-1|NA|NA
CASGEGQGAGQPQHF
TGTGCCAGCGGGGAGGGACAGGGGGCTGGTCAGCCCCAGCATTTT
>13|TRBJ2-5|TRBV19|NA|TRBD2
CAKRSGDKETQYF
TGTGCCAAGCGTAGCGGGGATAAAGAGACCCAGTACTTC
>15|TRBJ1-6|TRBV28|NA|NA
CASSLGGAHNSPLHF
TGTGCCAGCAGTTTAGGCGGGGCCCATAATTCACCCCTCCACTTT
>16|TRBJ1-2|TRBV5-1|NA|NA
CASSLVAQPTVYGYTF
TGCGCCAGCAGCTTGGTGGCACAGCCGACCGTCTATGGCTACACCTTC
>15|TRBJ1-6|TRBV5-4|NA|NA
CASSMTDSYNSPLHF
TGTGCCAGCAGCATGACAGACTCCTATAATTCACCCCTCCACTTT
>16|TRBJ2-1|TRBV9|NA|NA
CASSVGLASSYNEQFF
TGTGCCAGCAGCGTAGGCCTAGCGAGCTCCTACAATGAGCAGTTCTTC
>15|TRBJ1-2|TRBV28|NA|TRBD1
CASSLTGSSVRGYTF
TGTGCCAGCAGTTTGACAGGGAGCAGTGTTCGCGGCTACACCTTC
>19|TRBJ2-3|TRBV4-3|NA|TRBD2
CASSQDGVAGGGGTDTQYF
TGCGCCAGCAGCCAAGATGGGGTAGCGGGGGGTGGAGGCACAGATACGCAGTATTTT
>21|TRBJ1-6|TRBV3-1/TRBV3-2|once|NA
CASSQEVGGAFRLGNNSPLHF
TGTGCCAGCAGCCAAGAGGTCGGCGGGGCATTTCGTCTCGGTAATAATTCACCCCTCCACTTT
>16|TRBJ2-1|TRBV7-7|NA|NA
CASSSGIRNSNNEQFF
TGTGCTAGCAGCTCAGGAATCCGGAATTCAAACAATGAGCAGTTCTTC
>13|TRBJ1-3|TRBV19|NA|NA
CASRGHSGNTIYF
TGTGCCAGCAGGGGACACTCTGGAAACACCATATATTTT
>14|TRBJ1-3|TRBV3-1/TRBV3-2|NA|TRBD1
CASSQYRGLYTIYF
TGTGCCAGCAGCCAATACAGGGGGTTGTACACCATATATTTT
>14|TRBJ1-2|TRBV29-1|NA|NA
CSVEVLGAGYGYTF
TGCAGCGTTGAAGTCCTGGGGGCGGGCTATGGCTACACCTTC
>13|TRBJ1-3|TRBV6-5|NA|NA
CASIGSSGNTIYF
TGTGCCAGCATCGGGTCCTCTGGAAACACCATATATTTT
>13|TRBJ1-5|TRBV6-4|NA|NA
CASSRTQGQPQHF
TGTGCCAGCAGTCGGACACAGGGTCAGCCCCAGCATTTT
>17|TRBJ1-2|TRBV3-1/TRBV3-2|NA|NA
CASSQESSATGCGGYTF
TGTGCCAGCAGCCAAGAGTCCAGCGCCACAGGGTGCGGTGGCTACACCTTC
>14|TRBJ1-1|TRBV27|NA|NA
CASSFRLGNTEAFF
TGTGCCAGCAGTTTCCGACTCGGGAACACTGAAGCTTTCTTT
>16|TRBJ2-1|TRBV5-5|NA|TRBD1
CASTTGQGEYYNEQFF
TGTGCCAGCACCACGGGACAGGGGGAATACTACAATGAGCAGTTCTTC
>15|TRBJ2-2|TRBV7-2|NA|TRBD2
CASSLPGLATGELFF
TGTGCCAGCAGCTTACCGGGACTAGCTACCGGGGAGCTGTTTTTT
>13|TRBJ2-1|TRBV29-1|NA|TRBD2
CSVEDPISGDQFF
TGCAGCGTTGAAGATCCTATAAGCGGGGATCAGTTCTTC
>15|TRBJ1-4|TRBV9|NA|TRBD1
CASSKGTATNEKLFF
TGTGCCAGCAGCAAGGGGACAGCAACTAATGAAAAACTGTTTTTT
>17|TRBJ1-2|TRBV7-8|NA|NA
CASSPHLLRDTYDGYTF
TGTGCCAGCAGCCCACACCTACTCCGGGACACCTATGATGGCTACACCTTC
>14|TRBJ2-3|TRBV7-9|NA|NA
CASSLYGGWDTQYF
TGTGCCAGCAGCTTATACGGCGGGTGGGATACGCAGTATTTT
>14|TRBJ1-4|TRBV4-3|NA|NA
CASSSGTLNEKLFF
TGCGCCAGCAGCTCCGGGACTCTCAATGAAAAACTGTTTTTT
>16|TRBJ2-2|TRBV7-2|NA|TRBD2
CASSLLAGTNTGELFF
TGTGCCAGCTCGTTACTAGCGGGGACGAACACCGGGGAGCTGTTTTTT
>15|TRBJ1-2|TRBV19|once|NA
CASSIFSGGNYGYTF
TGTGCCAGTAGTATATTCAGCGGGGGAAACTATGGCTACACCTTC
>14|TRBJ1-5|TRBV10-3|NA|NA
CAISENGSNQPQHF
TGTGCCATCAGTGAGAACGGGAGCAATCAGCCCCAGCATTTT
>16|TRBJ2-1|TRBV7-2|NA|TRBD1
CASSLRGGQGSGEQFF
TGTGCCAGCAGCTTAAGGGGCGGACAGGGTAGTGGTGAGCAGTTCTTC
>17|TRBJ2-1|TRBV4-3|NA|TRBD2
CASSREVASGAYNEQFF
TGCGCCAGCAGCCGAGAAGTAGCGAGCGGGGCATACAATGAGCAGTTCTTC
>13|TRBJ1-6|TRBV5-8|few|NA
CASSLRQSSPLHF
TGTGCCAGCAGCTTACGACAGAGTTCCCCCCTCCACTTT
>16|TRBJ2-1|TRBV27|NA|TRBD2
CASSALAGGHYNEQFF
TGTGCCAGCAGTGCCTTAGCGGGGGGGCACTACAATGAGCAGTTCTTC
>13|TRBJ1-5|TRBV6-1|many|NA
CASSEAGPQPQHF
TGTGCCAGCAGTGAAGCTGGGCCCCAGCCCCAGCATTTT
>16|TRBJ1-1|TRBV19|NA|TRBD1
CASRTGTGEGGTEAFF
TGTGCCAGTAGAACCGGGACAGGGGAGGGTGGCACTGAAGCTTTCTTT
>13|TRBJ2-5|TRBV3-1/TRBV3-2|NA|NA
CASSQVTKGLPNF
TGTGCCAGCAGCCAAGTTACAAAAGGACTGCCGAACTTC
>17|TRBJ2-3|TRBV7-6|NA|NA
CASSLVSGGTSTDTQYF
TGTGCCAGCAGCTTAGTGAGTGGCGGGACCTCCACAGATACGCAGTATTTT
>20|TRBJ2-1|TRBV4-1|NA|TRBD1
CASSQDRGTGPHDHGNEQFF
TGCGCCAGCAGCCAAGATAGGGGGACAGGGCCCCATGACCATGGAAATGAGCAGTTCTTC
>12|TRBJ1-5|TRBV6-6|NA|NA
CASHSLYQPQHF
TGTGCCAGCCATAGCCTGTATCAGCCCCAGCATTTT
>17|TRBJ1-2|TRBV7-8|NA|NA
CASSSQRQWEANYGYTF
TGTGCCAGCAGCTCCCAACGACAGTGGGAAGCTAACTATGGCTACACCTTC
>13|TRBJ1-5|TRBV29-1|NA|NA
CSVGGREGQPQHF
TGCAGCGTTGGAGGCAGGGAGGGACAGCCCCAGCATTTT
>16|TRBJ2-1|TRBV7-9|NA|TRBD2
CASSLSLAGSVSKQFF
TGTGCCAGCAGCCTATCTTTAGCGGGGTCCGTTTCGAAGCAGTTCTTC
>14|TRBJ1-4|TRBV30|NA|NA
CAWRTTAANEKLFF
TGTGCCTGGAGAACGACAGCAGCTAATGAAAAACTGTTTTTT
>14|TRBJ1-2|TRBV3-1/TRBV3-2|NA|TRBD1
CASSTRQGSDGYTF
TGTGCCAGCAGCACCCGACAGGGATCGGACGGCTACACCTTC
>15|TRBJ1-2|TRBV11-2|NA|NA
CASSLDGRLNYGYTF
TGTGCCAGCAGCTTAGATGGCAGATTAAACTATGGCTACACCTTC
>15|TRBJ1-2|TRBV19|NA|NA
CASSSGFSMAGGYTF
TGTGCCAGTAGTAGCGGATTTAGCATGGCGGGTGGCTACACCTTC
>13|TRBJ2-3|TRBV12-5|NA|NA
CASGSKQGDTQYF
TGTGCTAGTGGTTCAAAACAGGGAGATACGCAGTATTTT
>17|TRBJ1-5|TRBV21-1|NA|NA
CASSKIKTTRLNQPQHF
TGTGCCAGCAGCAAGATAAAGACAACCAGGTTAAATCAGCCCCAGCATTTT
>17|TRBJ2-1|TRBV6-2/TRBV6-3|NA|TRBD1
CASSPRTGASSYNEQFF
TGTGCCAGCAGCCCAAGGACAGGGGCCAGCTCCTACAATGAGCAGTTCTTC
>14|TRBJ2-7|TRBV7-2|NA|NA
CASSSLAGWYEQYF
TGTGCCAGCAGCTCTCTGGCAGGGTGGTACGAGCAGTACTTC
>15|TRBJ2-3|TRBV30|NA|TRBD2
CAWSVPRGGQDTQYF
TGTGCCTGGAGTGTACCACGGGGGGGCCAAGATACGCAGTATTTT
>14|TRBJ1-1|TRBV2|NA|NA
CASSGRRVSTEAFF
TGTGCCAGCAGTGGTAGGAGGGTATCGACTGAAGCTTTCTTT
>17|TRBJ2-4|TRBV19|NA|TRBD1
CASSIQGQGQGKNIQYF
TGTGCCAGTAGTATACAAGGACAAGGACAGGGTAAAAACATTCAGTACTTC